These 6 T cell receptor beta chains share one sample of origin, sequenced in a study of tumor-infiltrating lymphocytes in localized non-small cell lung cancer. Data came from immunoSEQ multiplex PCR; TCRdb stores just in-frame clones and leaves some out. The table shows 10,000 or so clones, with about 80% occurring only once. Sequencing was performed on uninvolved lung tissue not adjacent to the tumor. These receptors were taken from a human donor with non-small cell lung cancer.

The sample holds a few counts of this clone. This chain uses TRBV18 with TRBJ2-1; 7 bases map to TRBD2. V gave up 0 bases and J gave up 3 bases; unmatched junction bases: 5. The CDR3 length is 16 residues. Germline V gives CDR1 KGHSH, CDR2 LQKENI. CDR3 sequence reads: CASSPPRGRVYNEQFF. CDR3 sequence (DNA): TGTGCCAGCTCACCACCGAGAGGGAGGGTCTACAATGAGCAGTTCTTC.

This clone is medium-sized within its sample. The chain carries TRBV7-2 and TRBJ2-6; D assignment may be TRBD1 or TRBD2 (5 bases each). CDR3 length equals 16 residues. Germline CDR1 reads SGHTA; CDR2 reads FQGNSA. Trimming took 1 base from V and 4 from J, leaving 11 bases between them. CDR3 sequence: CASSLVAGTGANVLTF. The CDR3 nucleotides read TGTGCCAGCAGCTTAGTAGCAGGGACCGGGGCCAACGTCCTGACTTTC.

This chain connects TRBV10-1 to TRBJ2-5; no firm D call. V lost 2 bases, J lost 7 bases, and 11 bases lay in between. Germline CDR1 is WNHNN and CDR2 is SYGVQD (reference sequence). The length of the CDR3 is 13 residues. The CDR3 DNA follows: TGCGCCAGCAGTGAGGGTATTCGGGCGACCCAGTACTTC. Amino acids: CASSEGIRATQYF.

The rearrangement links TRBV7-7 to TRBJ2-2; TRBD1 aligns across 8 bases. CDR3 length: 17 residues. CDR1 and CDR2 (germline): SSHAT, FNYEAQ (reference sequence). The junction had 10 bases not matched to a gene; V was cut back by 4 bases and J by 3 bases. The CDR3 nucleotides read TGTGCCAGCAGCTCATATGGCAGGGGGCCGGACACCGGGGAGCTGTTTTTT. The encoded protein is CASSSYGRGPDTGELFF.

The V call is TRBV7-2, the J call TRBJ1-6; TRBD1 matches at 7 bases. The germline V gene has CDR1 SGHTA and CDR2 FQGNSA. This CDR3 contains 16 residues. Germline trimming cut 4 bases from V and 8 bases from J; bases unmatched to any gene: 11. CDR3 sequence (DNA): TGTGCCAGCAGCTCTTCCGGGACAGCGACACATTCACCCCTCCACTTT. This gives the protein CASSSSGTATHSPLHF.

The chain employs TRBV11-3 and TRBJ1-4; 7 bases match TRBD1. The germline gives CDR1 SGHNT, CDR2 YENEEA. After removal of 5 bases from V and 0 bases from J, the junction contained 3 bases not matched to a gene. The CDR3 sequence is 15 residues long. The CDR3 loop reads CASSPGGATNEKLFF. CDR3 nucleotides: TGTGCCAGCAGCCCAGGGGGTGCAACTAATGAAAAACTGTTTTTT.